This TCR beta chain was sequenced for a study of T-cell memory formation after mild COVID-19. Germline V lookup: CDR1 MGHRA, CDR2 YSYEKL. The CDR3 runs 15 residues. V lost 3 bases to trimming and J lost 0 bases, with 9 bases between them. TCRdb re-analysed the 5' RACE reads in MiXCR, keeping a single row per CDR3 protein. The sample carries around 200,000 distinct CDR3 sequences, roughly 23% recorded once. Study-wide points: Contracting CD8+ clones were enriched in EMRA, CD4+ mainly in CM and EM. CD4/CD8 balance characterized clones contracting day 15 to 85, and CD4+ skew characterized later expanders.

To note about this clonotype: What it binds is not known.

Sequencing used PBMCs or a T cell subset sorted from them (not recorded which). This chain uses TRBV4-1 with TRBJ1-5; possibly TRBD1 for D (5 bases). The receptor comes from an adult woman who had mild COVID-19 (a few samples of this study predate the infection). Cell type and time point are not known. The DNA for the CDR3 is TGCGCCAGCAGCCAGACAGAGGATAGCAATCAGCCCCAGCATTTT. It encodes CASSQTEDSNQPQHF.